This T cell receptor (beta chain) was identified during a study of a mutant IDH1 vaccine in newly diagnosed glioma. In the study overall: With temozolomide cycles, or 4-6 weeks after radiotherapy alone, vaccination was started. Patients under treatment included about 62% males and roughly 40% females and had a mean age of around 40 years. Pretreatment consisted of radiotherapy, temozolomide, or both, with most receiving both.

TCRdb keeps only in-frame clones here, not all; method: immunoSEQ multiplex PCR. The sample lists 25,000 to 35,000 clones, 85% to 90% occurring once. This CDR3 region has 13 residues. In germline, CDR1 is SSHAT, CDR2 FNYEAQ (reference sequence). About this clone: Antigen unknown. Sequence at one end of the junction differs from germline and may be a read error.

The time point is: week 23, last vaccination. Vaccine doses each comprised 300 ug of mutant IDH1 20-mer peptide, with topical imiquimod. Each donor presented with a new WHO grade 3 or 4 astrocytoma that tested IDH1-mutant and showed ATRX loss. This rearrangement joins TRBV7-7 to TRBJ2-5; D possibly uses TRBD1 or TRBD2 (6 bases each). The assigned J gene may be wrong: the sequence end matches TRBJ2-7 better. This TCR came from a man aged 40-49 years with glioma. Here the sequenced sample was PBMCs, taken from a glioma patient whose treatment included an IDH1 peptide vaccine. CDR3 coding DNA: TGTGCTAGCAGCTTAGCGGACAGCTACGAGCAGTACTTC. As protein: CASSLADSYEQYF.